This TCR beta chain appears in the sequencing data of a study of vaccination and CD4 T cells after COVID-19. Whole-study context: Overlapping spike peptides of SARS-CoV-2, HCoV-NL63, HCoV-OC43 and HCoV-229E were used, and cells were stimulated with them.

Regarding treatment: approximately nine-day PBMC culture with coronavirus spike peptide pools or control peptides (ViraFEST assay). The assay that was used to sequence DNA from cultured CD4+ T cells was the Oncomine TCR Beta short-read assay. TCRdb independently ran MiXCR on the PCR reads; one entry per CDR3 protein. The sample carries about 15,000 distinct CDR3 sequences, 65% to 85% recorded once. In regard to this clonotype: Its antigen is undetermined.

The CDR3 is made up of 20 amino acids. Germline CDR1 SGHTA, CDR2 FQGNSA. The trim removed 1 base at V and 8 bases at J, leaving 16 bases unmatched. V and J are TRBV7-2 and TRBJ2-1; TRBD2 matches 14 bases. This clonotype originated in a human donor who had recovered from COVID-19. Sequenced: CD4+ T cells from blood, cultured in vitro. CDR3 sequence reads: CASSLVVGLAGVGGLDEQFF. As DNA, the CDR3 is TGTGCCAGCAGCTTAGTAGTGGGACTAGCGGGAGTAGGTGGTTTGGATGAGCAGTTCTTC. Together with reference TRBV7-2 and TRBJ2-1, the CDR3 gives the full variable domain: GAGVSQSPSNKVTEKGKDVELRCDPISGHTALYWYRQSLGQGLEFLIYFQGNSAPDKSGLPSDRFSAERTGGSVSTLTIQRTQQEDSAVYLCASSLVVGLAGVGGLDEQFFGPGTRLTVL.